This entry describes one T cell receptor beta chain. Antigen: not known. These data come from a study of T cell responses to AZD1222 COVID-19 vaccine. Study observations and caveats: It was only after the peak T cell response that any repertoires were sampled. Nearly half of spike-specific TCRs reportedly target variant regions that are unmutated in the B.1.351 and B.1.1.7 variants.

Clones were sequenced by immunoSEQ multiplex PCR, and TCRdb holds only the in-frame ones, with some missing. The sample gives 190,000 or so clones, approximately 89% of which show up once; about 3.5% is in the top ten. This TCR was recovered from an adult who received the AZD1222 COVID-19 vaccine. Sequenced material: peripheral blood, taken 28 days after the second AZD1222 dose.

CDR3 sequence: CASSLGRSNTEAFF. The CDR3, as DNA: TGTGCCAGCAGCTTAGGACGGTCGAACACTGAAGCTTTCTTT. J is TRBJ1-1 and V is TRBV7-9; no firm D call. CDR1 is SEHNR and CDR2 is FQNEAQ in the germline V gene (reference sequence). Deletions cut 1 base from V and 1 base from J, with 7 bases between. The CDR3 consists of 14 residues.